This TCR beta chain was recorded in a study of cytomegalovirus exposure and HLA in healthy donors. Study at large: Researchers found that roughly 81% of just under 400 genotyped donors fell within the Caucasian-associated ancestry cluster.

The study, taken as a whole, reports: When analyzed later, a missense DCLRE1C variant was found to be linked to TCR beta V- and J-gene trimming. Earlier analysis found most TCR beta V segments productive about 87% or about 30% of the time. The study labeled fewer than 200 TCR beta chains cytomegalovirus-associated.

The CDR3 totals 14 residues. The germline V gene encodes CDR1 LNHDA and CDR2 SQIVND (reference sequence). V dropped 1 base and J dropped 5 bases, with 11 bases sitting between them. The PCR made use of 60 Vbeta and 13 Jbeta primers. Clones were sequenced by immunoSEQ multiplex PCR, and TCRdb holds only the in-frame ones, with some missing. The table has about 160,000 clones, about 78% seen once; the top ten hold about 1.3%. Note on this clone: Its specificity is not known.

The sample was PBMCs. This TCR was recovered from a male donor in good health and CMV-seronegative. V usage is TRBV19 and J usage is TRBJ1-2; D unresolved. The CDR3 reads CASSIGTDPYGYTF. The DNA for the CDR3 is TGTGCCAGTAGTATAGGGACTGATCCTTATGGCTACACCTTC.